This T cell receptor (beta chain) stems from a study of cytomegalovirus exposure and HLA in healthy donors. The PCR ran on 60 Vbeta and 13 Jbeta primers. Data came from immunoSEQ multiplex PCR; TCRdb stores just in-frame clones and leaves some out. The repertoire holds more than 75,000 clones, roughly 86% seen once, with 5.6% in the top ten. About this clone itself: Its antigen is not known.

Notes on the study in general: There was a cluster of highly shared sequence variants that was likely a sequencing artifact. Researchers left out some V segments, among them TRBV6-2 and TRBV6-3, as indistinguishable.

The CDR3 has 17 amino acids. V shed 0 bases, J shed 0 bases, and the junction held 4 bases outside the gene matches. Looked up from germline, CDR1 is LGHNT and CDR2 is FRNRAP. This clonotype originated in a woman aged 18-29 years in good health and CMV-seropositive. Sequenced sample: PBMCs. The J gene is TRBJ2-2, the V gene TRBV12-5; 7 bases are shared with TRBD1. CDR3 amino acids: CASGLVLGGSNTGELFF. The DNA of the CDR3 is TGTGCTAGTGGTTTGGTACTAGGGGGCTCGAACACCGGGGAGCTGTTTTTT. Full variable domain (rest looked up from reference TRBV12-5 and TRBJ2-2): DARVTQTPRHKVTEMGQEVTMRCQPILGHNTVFWYRQTMMQGLELLAYFRNRAPLDDSGMPKDRFSAEMPDATLATLKIQPSEPRDSAVYFCASGLVLGGSNTGELFFGEGSRLTVL.